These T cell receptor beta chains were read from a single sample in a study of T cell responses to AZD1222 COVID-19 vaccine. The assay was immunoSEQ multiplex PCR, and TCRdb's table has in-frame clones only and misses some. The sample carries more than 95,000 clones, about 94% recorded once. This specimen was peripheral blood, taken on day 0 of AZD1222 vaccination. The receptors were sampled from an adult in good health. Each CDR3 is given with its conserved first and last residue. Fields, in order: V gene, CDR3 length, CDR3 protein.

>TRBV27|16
CASSGGIAEGDYTQYF
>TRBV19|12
CASSAKNYGYTF
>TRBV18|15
CASSPGQGNTGELFF
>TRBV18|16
CASSHPNPGTANEQFF
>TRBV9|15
CASSALGGEKETQYF
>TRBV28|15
CASSLVRGLNSPLHF
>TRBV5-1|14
CASSPGLGRNEQFF
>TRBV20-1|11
CSARGYNEQFF
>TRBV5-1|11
CASSWNQPQHF
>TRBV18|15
CASSPPSGGPGELFF
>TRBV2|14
CASSEPLSGNTIYF
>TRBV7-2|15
CASSFYGTSYNEQFF
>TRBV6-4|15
CASSGTSGNTDTQYF
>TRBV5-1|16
CASSSNFYRTNTEAFF
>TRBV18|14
CASSPGTGTSPLHF
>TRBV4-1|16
CASSHPGTGNTGELFF
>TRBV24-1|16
CATSDGWGQSKNIQYF
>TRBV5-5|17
CASSLGSPGTRTYEQYF
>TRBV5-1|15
CASSLSSSGPTKQFF
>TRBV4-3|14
CASSHGTGEGTQYF
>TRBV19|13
CASSPQGRNEQFF
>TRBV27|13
CASSFTGDNEQFF
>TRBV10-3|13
CAISESRASEQYF
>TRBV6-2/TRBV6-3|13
CASSSQGNYGYTF
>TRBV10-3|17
CAISESPTSPLNTEAFF
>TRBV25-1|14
CASSMMSSNTEAFF
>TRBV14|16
CASSQDIIRPPKGQYF
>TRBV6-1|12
CASSESTDTQYF
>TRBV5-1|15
CASSFSGQGASEQFF
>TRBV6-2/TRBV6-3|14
CASSYSEGVYEQYF
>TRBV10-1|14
CASSESGQGQKLFF
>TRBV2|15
CASRGGTGGSYEQYF
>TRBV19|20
CASVRIRGRATGPSEFIQYF
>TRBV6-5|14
CASRSTGGIDEQYF
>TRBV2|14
CASSQDRTNTEAFF
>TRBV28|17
CASSLFPGQLSRTEAFF
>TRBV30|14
CASPPGTTGDGYTF
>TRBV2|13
CASSALDNTEAFF
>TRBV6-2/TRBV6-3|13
CASSYGTVSEQYF
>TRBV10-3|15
CAISESTFAGETQYF
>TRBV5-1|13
CASSLGGAVEAFF
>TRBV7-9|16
CASSLLPGGAPEKLFF